The 9 T cell receptor beta chains below all came from one sample that was sequenced in a study of blood T cell repertoires in COVID-19. Clones were sequenced by immunoSEQ multiplex PCR, and TCRdb holds only the in-frame ones, with some missing. The sample records under 350,000 clones, roughly 91% being singletons. The source material was peripheral blood. The source of these receptors is a man aged 35 to 55 with acute or convalescent COVID-19.

In this sample, this clone turned up once. The V and J genes are TRBV10-3 and TRBJ1-3, with 7 bases lining up with TRBD1. CDR1 and CDR2 (germline): ENHRY, SYGVKD. CDR3 length: 15 residues. V lost 3 bases to trimming and J lost 3 bases; unmatched junction nucleotides: 5. CDR3 DNA sequence: TGTGCCATCAGTGATAAAGGGGGCGATGGAAACACCATATATTTT. It encodes CAISDKGGDGNTIYF.

This sequence joins TRBV3-1 (or the pseudogene TRBV3-2) and TRBJ2-7; the D is unclear. Trimming pared 0 bases from V and 1 base from J, leaving 16 bases between. The germline V gene encodes CDR1 LGHDT and CDR2 YNNKEL (reference sequence). The CDR3 is made up of 17 amino acids. CDR3 nucleotide sequence: TGTGCCAGCAGCCAAGATTTTTTCGCCAAGCATTCCTACGAGCAGTACTTC. Translated, it gives CASSQDFFAKHSYEQYF.

The chain carries TRBV4-1 and TRBJ2-3, with D possibly matching TRBD2 (7 bases). Germline lookup yields CDR1 MGHRA and CDR2 YSYEKL. Trimming pared 1 base from V and 0 bases from J, leaving 20 bases between. This CDR3 spans 19 amino acids. Here the CDR3 DNA reads TGCGCCAGCAGCCAAGGGTGGGGGGCTAGCGGACCGAGCACAGATACGCAGTATTTT. This gives the protein CASSQGWGASGPSTDTQYF.

The chain employs TRBV11-2 and TRBJ2-3; 10 bases agree with TRBD2. This CDR3 comprises 16 residues. V dropped 0 bases and J dropped 2; count of bases not matched to a gene: 2. The germline V gene encodes CDR1 SGHAT and CDR2 FQNNGV. CDR3 region: CASSLDLAGVTDTQYF. CDR3 in DNA: TGTGCCAGCAGCTTAGATCTAGCGGGGGTCACAGATACGCAGTATTTT.

J is TRBJ1-2 and V is TRBV19; 8 bases are a match to TRBD1. In germline, CDR1 is LNHDA, CDR2 SQIVND (reference sequence). V dropped 4 bases and J dropped 4; count of bases not matched to a gene: 11. The CDR3 spans 16 residues. CDR3 loop: CASSTPGTGPLYGYTF. DNA for the CDR3: TGTGCCAGTAGTACCCCCGGGACAGGACCCCTCTATGGCTACACCTTC.

The chain links TRBV2 to TRBJ1-2; D is undetermined. The germline CDR1 and CDR2 sequences are SNHLY and FYNNEI. The V gene lost 8 bases and the J gene lost 5 bases, with 18 bases spanning the gap. This CDR3 has 14 residues. The CDR3 protein is CASRNLQSGYGYTF. CDR3 DNA: TGTGCCAGCCGGAATCTACAGAGTGGGTATGGCTACACCTTC.

The V gene is TRBV7-2, the J gene TRBJ2-7, with 9 bases that match TRBD2. The ends lost 6 bases at V and 1 base at J; junction bases unmatched: 4. The CDR3 sequence is 14 residues long. Per the germline V gene, CDR1 is SGHTA and CDR2 is FQGNSA. This CDR3 reads CASSRGGGSYEQYF. DNA for the CDR3: TGTGCCAGCAGTCGCGGGGGGGGTTCCTACGAGCAGTACTTC.

The rearrangement uses TRBV7-9 and TRBJ1-2; 7 bases are shared with TRBD1. Germline-derived CDR1 and CDR2 are SEHNR and FQNEAQ (reference sequence). Trimming cost V 5 bases and J 7 bases; bases outside gene matches: 4. The CDR3 is 12 amino acids. The CDR3 DNA reads as TGTGCCAGCAGCCGGGACAGTCCTGGCTACACCTTC. It yields the protein CASSRDSPGYTF.

The chain has TRBV6-6 and TRBJ1-2, with 8 bases identical to TRBD1. The CDR3 length is 17 residues. Germline V gene lookup returns CDR1 MNHNY and CDR2 SVGAGI (reference sequence). V was clipped by 5 bases and J by 3 bases; unmatched bases: 14. DNA of the CDR3: TGTGCCAGCAGTCACGTCGTATCGGACAGGGTGCACTATGGCTACACCTTC. Encoded protein: CASSHVVSDRVHYGYTF.